This is a list of T cell receptor beta chains from one sample in a study of shared clonotypes between healthy human individuals. The assay was immunoSEQ multiplex PCR, and TCRdb's table has in-frame clones only and misses some. The data hold some 2.1 million clones, with roughly 95% observed a single time. Sequences were obtained from naive CD4+ T cells sorted from blood. The source is a man younger than 30 in good health. Both conserved end residues are part of each CDR3. Fields, in order: D gene, J gene, V gene, clone size, CDR3 protein, CDR3 DNA. A D gene is named only where the DNA matches it firmly. The size entry is marked missing in some rows and otherwise reads once, few, many or a size class.

>NA|TRBJ2-5|TRBV15|NA
CATSRDSKGWRGETQYF
TGTGCCACCAGCAGAGATTCGAAAGGCTGGCGGGGCGAGACCCAGTACTTC
>TRBD1|TRBJ1-4|TRBV11-2|NA
CASSFPDRYNEKLFF
TGTGCCAGCAGCTTTCCGGACAGGTATAATGAAAAACTGTTTTTT
>NA|TRBJ1-5|TRBV7-2|NA
CASSLVGVDSNQPQHF
TGTGCCAGCAGCTTAGTCGGGGTGGATAGCAATCAGCCCCAGCATTTT
>TRBD1|TRBJ1-6|TRBV27|few
CASSHRQGVNSPLHF
TGTGCCAGCAGTCACCGACAGGGTGTGAATTCACCCCTCCACTTT
>NA|TRBJ1-1|TRBV6-6|NA
CASSYSWWNTEAFF
TGTGCCAGCAGTTACTCGTGGTGGAACACTGAAGCTTTCTTT
>NA|TRBJ2-5|TRBV11-2|NA
CASSAMTGFGGETQYF
TGTGCCAGCAGCGCGATGACAGGCTTCGGTGGAGAGACCCAGTACTTC
>NA|TRBJ1-2|TRBV7-9|NA
CASSPEVYGYTF
TGTGCCAGCAGCCCCGAGGTCTATGGCTACACCTTC
>TRBD1|TRBJ2-3|TRBV5-1|NA
CASSFGTDTDTQYF
TGCGCCAGCAGCTTCGGGACAGATACAGATACGCAGTATTTT
>NA|TRBJ1-3|TRBV5-4|NA
CASSLISSGNTIYF
TGTGCCAGCAGCTTGATCTCCTCTGGAAACACCATATATTTT
>TRBD1|TRBJ2-5|TRBV2|NA
CASLQGVRETQYF
TGTGCCAGCCTACAGGGGGTTCGGGAGACCCAGTACTTC
>NA|TRBJ1-1|TRBV7-8|NA
CASSLLRNTEAFF
TGTGCCAGCAGCCTTCTCAGGAACACTGAAGCTTTCTTT
>NA|TRBJ2-7|TRBV5-1|NA
CASSLKGLDEQYF
TGCGCCAGCAGCTTAAAGGGGCTCGACGAGCAGTACTTC
>NA|TRBJ1-5|TRBV27|NA
CASSFINQPQHF
TGTGCCAGCAGTTTTATCAATCAGCCCCAGCATTTT
>NA|TRBJ1-1|TRBV5-4|NA
CASSLGGGRNTEAFF
TGTGCCAGCAGCTTGGGTGGGGGTCGGAACACTGAAGCTTTCTTT
>TRBD1|TRBJ2-6|TRBV4-3|NA
CASSQHDRAGANVLTF
TGCGCCAGCAGCCAGCACGACAGGGCTGGGGCCAACGTCCTGACTTTC
>TRBD1|TRBJ2-5|TRBV6-5|NA
CASSYSTGKGETQYF
TGTGCCAGCAGTTACTCGACAGGGAAGGGGGAGACCCAGTACTTC
>TRBD1|TRBJ2-7|TRBV6-6|NA
CASSSGQGAYEQYF
TGTGCCAGCAGTTCCGGACAGGGAGCGTACGAGCAGTACTTC
>TRBD1|TRBJ1-1|TRBV6-6|NA
CASSYWDRNTEAFF
TGTGCCAGCAGTTACTGGGACAGGAACACTGAAGCTTTCTTT
>NA|TRBJ2-3|TRBV30|once
CAWRGLGDTQYF
TGTGCCTGGAGAGGTTTAGGAGATACGCAGTATTTT
>TRBD2|TRBJ2-1|TRBV6-5|NA
CASSYSSTSGGNEQFF
TGTGCCAGCAGTTACTCGAGCACTAGCGGGGGGAATGAGCAGTTCTTC
>NA|TRBJ1-2|TRBV19|NA
CASSISINYGYTF
TGTGCCAGTAGTATTAGTATTAACTATGGCTACACCTTC
>TRBD1|TRBJ2-3|TRBV6-5|NA
CASSPGQGTDTQYF
TGTGCCAGCAGTCCTGGACAGGGCACAGATACGCAGTATTTT
>TRBD2|TRBJ2-1|TRBV9|once
CASSSRLAGYNEQFF
TGTGCCAGCAGCTCTCGACTAGCGGGCTACAATGAGCAGTTCTTC
>NA|TRBJ1-1|TRBV5-1|NA
CASSLGPANTEAFF
TGCGCCAGCAGCTTGGGCCCGGCGAACACTGAAGCTTTCTTT
>NA|TRBJ2-3|TRBV11-2|NA
CASSLVGAGEGDTQYF
TGTGCCAGCAGCTTAGTGGGGGCAGGGGAAGGAGATACGCAGTATTTT
>TRBD1|TRBJ2-1|TRBV7-3|NA
CASKVDRGYNEQFF
TGTGCCAGTAAGGTCGACAGGGGATACAATGAGCAGTTCTTC
>TRBD1|TRBJ1-2|TRBV25-1|NA
CASSRQGLGYTF
TGTGCCAGCAGCAGACAGGGTCTTGGCTACACCTTC
>TRBD1|TRBJ2-3|TRBV25-1|NA
CASSEIGQAGADTQYF
TGTGCCAGCAGTGAAATCGGACAGGCTGGGGCAGATACGCAGTATTTT
>NA|TRBJ1-2|TRBV7-3|NA
CASSLQGTGYTF
TGTGCCAGCAGCCTCCAGGGTACTGGCTACACCTTC
>NA|TRBJ1-3|TRBV6-6|NA
CASSSTASSGNTIYF
TGTGCCAGCAGCTCGACAGCCTCCTCTGGAAACACCATATATTTT